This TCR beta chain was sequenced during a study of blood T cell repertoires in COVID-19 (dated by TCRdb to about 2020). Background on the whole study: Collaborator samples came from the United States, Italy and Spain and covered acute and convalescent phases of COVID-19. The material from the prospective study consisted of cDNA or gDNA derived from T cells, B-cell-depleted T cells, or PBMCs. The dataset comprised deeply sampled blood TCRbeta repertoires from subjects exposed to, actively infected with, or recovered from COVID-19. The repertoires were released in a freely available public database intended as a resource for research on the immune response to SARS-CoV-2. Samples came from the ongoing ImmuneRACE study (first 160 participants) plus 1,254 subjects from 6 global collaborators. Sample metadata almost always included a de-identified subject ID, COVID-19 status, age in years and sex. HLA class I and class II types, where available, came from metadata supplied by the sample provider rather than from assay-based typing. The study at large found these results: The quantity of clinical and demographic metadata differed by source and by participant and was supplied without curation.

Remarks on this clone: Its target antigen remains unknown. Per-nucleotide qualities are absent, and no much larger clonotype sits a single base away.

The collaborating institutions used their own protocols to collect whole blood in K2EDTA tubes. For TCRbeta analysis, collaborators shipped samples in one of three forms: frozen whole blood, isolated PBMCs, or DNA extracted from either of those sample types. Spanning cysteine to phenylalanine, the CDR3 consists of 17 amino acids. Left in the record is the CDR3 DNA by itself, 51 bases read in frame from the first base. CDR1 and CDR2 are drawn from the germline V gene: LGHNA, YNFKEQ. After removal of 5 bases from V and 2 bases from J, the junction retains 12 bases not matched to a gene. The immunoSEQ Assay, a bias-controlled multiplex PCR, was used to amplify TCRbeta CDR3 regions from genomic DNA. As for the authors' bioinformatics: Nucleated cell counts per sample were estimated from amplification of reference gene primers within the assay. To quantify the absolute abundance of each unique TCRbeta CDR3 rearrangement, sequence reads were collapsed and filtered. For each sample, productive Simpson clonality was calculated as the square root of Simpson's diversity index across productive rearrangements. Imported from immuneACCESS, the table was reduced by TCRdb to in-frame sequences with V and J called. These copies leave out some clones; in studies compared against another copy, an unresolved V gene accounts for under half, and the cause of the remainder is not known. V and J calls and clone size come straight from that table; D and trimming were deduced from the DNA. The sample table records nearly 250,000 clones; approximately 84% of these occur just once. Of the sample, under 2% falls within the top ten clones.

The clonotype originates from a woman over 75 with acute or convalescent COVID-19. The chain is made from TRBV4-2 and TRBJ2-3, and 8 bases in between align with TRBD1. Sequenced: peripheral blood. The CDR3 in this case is CASSAQGAATLTDTQYF. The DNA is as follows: TGTGCCAGCAGCGCTCAGGGGGCGGCGACTCTCACAGATACGCAGTATTTT.